The clone carrying this T cell receptor (beta chain) was counted between two and nine times. Its antigen remains unidentified. Combining a sample-barcoded 5' primer with a J-beta primer mix, a second PCR ran for about 7 to 12 cycles. Each sample yielded at least 3 million CDR3-containing paired-end reads. One entry per CDR3 protein results from TCRdb running MiXCR on the 5' RACE reads. The sample has roughly 1.5 million distinct CDR3 sequences, roughly 43% seen once. This CDR3 is built from 15 residues. V lost 6 bases to trimming and J lost 4 bases; unmatched junction nucleotides: 9. This entry is derived from a study of blood T cells in healthy people across ages. Study-wide results and limits: Higher diversity, along with more naive CD4+ cells, distinguished long-lived donors from aged donors.

Sequenced material: blood. This TCR came from a woman aged 18-29 years in good health. This chain joins TRBV12-3 or TRBV12-4 and TRBJ2-1; TRBD1 matches at 7 bases. As DNA, the CDR3 is TGTGCCAGCAGGAAAAGGGACAGCCTTTACAATGAGCAGTTCTTC. Translated, it gives CASRKRDSLYNEQFF.